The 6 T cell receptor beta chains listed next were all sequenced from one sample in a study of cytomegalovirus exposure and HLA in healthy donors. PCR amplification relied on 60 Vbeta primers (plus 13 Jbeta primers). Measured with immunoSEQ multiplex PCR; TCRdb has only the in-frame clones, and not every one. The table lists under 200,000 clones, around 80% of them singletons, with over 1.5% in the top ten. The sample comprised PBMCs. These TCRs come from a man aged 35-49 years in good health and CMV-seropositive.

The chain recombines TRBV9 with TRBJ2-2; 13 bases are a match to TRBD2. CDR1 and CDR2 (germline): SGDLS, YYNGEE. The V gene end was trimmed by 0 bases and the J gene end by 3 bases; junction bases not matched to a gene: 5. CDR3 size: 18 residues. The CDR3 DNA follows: TGTGCCAGCAGCGTAGTGGGACTAGCGGGATTGGACACCGGGGAGCTGTTTTTT. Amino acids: CASSVVGLAGLDTGELFF.

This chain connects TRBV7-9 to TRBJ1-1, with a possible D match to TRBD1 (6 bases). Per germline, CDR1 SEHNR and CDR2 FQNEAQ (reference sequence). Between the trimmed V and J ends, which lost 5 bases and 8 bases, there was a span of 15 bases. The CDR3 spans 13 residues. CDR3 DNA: TGTGCCAGCAGCCCCATGGGCAGGGGAGAAGCTTTCTTT. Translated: CASSPMGRGEAFF.

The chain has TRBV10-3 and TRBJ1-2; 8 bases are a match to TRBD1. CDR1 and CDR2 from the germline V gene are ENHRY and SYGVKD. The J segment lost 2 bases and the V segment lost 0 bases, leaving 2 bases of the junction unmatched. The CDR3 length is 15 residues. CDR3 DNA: TGTGCCATCAGTGAGTCAGCAGGGGGCAACTATGGCTACACCTTC. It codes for CAISESAGGNYGYTF.

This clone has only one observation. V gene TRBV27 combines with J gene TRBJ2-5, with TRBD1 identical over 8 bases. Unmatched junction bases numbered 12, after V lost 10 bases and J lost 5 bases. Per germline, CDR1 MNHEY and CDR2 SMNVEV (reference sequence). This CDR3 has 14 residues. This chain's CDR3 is CATQKTGAGETQYF. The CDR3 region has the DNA TGTGCCACCCAAAAGACAGGGGCCGGCGAGACCCAGTACTTC.

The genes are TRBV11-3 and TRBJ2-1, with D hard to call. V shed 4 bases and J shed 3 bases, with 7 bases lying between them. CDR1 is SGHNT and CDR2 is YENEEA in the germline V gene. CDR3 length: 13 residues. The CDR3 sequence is CASSSGNYNEQFF. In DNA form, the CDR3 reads TGTGCCAGCAGCTCCGGTAACTACAATGAGCAGTTCTTC.

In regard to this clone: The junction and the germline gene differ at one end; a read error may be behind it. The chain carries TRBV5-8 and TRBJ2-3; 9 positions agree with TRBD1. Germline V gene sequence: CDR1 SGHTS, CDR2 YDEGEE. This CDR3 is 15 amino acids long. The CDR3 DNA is TGTGCCAGCAGATTGGACAGGGGAAGAGTAGATACGCAGTATTTT. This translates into CASRLDRGRVDTQYF.